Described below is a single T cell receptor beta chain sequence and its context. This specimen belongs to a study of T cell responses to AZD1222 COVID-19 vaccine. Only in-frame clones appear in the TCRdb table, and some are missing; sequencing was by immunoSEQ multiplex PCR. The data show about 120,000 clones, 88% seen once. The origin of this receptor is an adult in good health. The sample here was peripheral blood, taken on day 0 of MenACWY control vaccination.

Here the CDR3 reads CASRAPPYEQYF. In DNA form, the CDR3 reads TGTGCCAGCAGGGCCCCCCCCTACGAGCAGTACTTC. The chain joins TRBV28 to TRBJ2-7; no definite D call. Germline V gene sequence: CDR1 MDHEN, CDR2 SYDVKM. This CDR3 has 12 amino acids. Trimming left V 6 bases short and J 2 bases short, with 8 bases between.